Given below is one T cell receptor (beta chain) in context. Its antigen is still unknown. The sequence runs out 3 residues before the end of the CDR3; the remainder is reconstructed from the germline J gene. Germline V CDR1 and CDR2: SNHLY, FYNNEI. This CDR3 spans 13 amino acids. J gave up 9 bases and V 1 base, and 1 base lay outside the gene matches. The data were taken from a study of T cell clonality in common variable immunodeficiency. Produced via immunoSEQ multiplex PCR; TCRdb's table is partial and in-frame only. This record lists over 30,000 clones, none seen once only, and the top ten clones contain approximately 6.5%. Both groups were predominantly of Caucasian heritage. CVID subjects were neither ill nor on immunomodulatory or immunosuppressive medication at sampling. Study-wide points: Common variable immunodeficiency TCR beta sequences reportedly had fewer deletions and N-nucleotide insertions.

This clonotype was sampled from a human donor with common variable immunodeficiency. The V and J genes are TRBV2 and TRBJ2-1; 9 positions match TRBD1. Specimen: peripheral blood mononuclear cells. The CDR3: CASSEGTGVEQFF. CDR3 bases read: TGTGCCAGCAGTGAAGGGACAGGGGTTGAG.